This T cell receptor beta chain stems from a study of CD8 T cells in Susac syndrome. The sequenced target, TCR beta, came from blood CD8+ and CD4+ T cells. The multiple sclerosis controls, all treatment-naive patients, had relapsing-remitting disease that was stable or active. Negative magnetic isolation gave CD8+ and CD4+ cells; FACS enriched CD8+ TEMRA. Germline V gene sequence: CDR1 LGHDT, CDR2 YNNKEL (reference sequence). The CDR3 has 15 residues. With 1 base clipped from V and 6 bases from J, the junction kept 8 bases outside the gene matches. The authors reverse transcribed about 0.5 to 1 ug RNA with random hexamers. Amplification of the TCR beta CDR3 was carried out by immunoSEQ multiplex PCR, which spanned a total of 54 Vbeta and 13 Jbeta segments. TCRdb itself ran the immunoSEQ multiplex PCR reads through MiXCR, one entry per CDR3 protein. The data contain about 180,000 distinct CDR3 sequences, roughly 95% of them seen just once; the ten biggest clones take up about 0.093%.

The clonotype was recovered from a human donor with multiple sclerosis. Sample: CD4+ T cells from PBMCs. V and J are TRBV3-1 and TRBJ1-2; the match to TRBD1 covers 7 bases. CDR3 protein: CASSQATGETDGYTF. The CDR3 bases are TGTGCCAGCAGCCAAGCCACAGGGGAGACGGATGGCTACACCTTC.